This TCR beta chain is from a study of control samples from healthy donors and cancer patients. TCRdb's copy holds only in-frame clones and misses some; the assay was immunoSEQ multiplex PCR. The table lists 150,000 or so clones, approximately 90% of them singletons. Germline CDR1 is SEHNR and CDR2 is FQNEAQ (reference sequence). This CDR3 is built from 13 residues. V gave up 5 bases and J gave up 7 bases, with 15 bases separating them. The chain couples TRBV7-9 to TRBJ2-7; D remains unclear. The receptor was isolated from a man aged 35 to 55 in good health. The material sequenced was blood. The CDR3 here is CASSTGAVGEQYF. CDR3 nucleotide sequence: TGTGCCAGCAGCACCGGCGCGGTGGGGGAGCAGTACTTC.